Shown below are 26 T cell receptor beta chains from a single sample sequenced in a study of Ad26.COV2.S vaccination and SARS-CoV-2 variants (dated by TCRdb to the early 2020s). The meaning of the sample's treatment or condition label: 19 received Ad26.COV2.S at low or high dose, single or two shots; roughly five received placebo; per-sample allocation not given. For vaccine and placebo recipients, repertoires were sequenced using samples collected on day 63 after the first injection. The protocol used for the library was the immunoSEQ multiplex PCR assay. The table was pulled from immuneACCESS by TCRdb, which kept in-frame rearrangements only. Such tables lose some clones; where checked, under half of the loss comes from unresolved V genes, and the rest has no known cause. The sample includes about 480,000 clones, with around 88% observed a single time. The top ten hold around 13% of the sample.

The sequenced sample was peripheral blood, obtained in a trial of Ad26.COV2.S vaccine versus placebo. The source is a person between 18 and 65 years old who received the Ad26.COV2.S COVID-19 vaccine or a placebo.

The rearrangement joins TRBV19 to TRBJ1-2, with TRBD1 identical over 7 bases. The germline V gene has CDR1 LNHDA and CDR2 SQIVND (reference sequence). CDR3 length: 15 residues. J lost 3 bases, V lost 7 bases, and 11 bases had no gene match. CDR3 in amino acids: CASITRQGLDYGYTF. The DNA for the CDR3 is TGTGCCAGTATAACCCGACAGGGACTTGACTATGGCTACACCTTC. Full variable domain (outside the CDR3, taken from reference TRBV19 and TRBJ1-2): DGGITQSPKYLFRKEGQNVTLSCEQNLNHDAMYWYRQDPGQGLRLIYYSQIVNDFQKGDIAEGYSVSREKKESFPLTVTSAQKNPTAFYLCASITRQGLDYGYTFGSGTRLTVV.

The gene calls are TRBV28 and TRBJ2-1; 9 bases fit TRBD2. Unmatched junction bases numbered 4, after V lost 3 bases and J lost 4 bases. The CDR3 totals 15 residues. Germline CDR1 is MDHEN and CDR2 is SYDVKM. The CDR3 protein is CASSLTSGNYNEQFF. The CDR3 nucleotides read TGTGCCAGCAGTTTGACTAGCGGAAATTACAATGAGCAGTTCTTC.

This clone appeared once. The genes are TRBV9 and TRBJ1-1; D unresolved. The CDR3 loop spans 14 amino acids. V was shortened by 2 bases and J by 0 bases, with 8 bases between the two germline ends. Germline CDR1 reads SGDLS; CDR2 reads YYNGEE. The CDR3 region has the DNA TGTGCCAGCAGCGTCGGATGGATGAACACTGAAGCTTTCTTT. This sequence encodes CASSVGWMNTEAFF.

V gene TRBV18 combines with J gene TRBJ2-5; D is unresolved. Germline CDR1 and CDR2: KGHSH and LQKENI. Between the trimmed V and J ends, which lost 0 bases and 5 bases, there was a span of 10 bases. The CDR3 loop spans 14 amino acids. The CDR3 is CASSPPVGVETQYF. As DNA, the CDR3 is TGTGCCAGCTCACCACCGGTTGGGGTCGAGACCCAGTACTTC.

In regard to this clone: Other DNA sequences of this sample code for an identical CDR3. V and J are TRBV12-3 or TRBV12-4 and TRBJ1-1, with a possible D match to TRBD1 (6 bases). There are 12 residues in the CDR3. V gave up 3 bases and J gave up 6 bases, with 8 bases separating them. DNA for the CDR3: TGTGCCAGCAGTTTGGGGGGCCCTGAAGCTTTCTTT. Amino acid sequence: CASSLGGPEAFF.

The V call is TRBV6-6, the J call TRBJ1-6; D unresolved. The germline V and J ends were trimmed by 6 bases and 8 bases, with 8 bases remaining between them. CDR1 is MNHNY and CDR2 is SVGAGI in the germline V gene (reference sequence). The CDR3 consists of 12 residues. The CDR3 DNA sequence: TGTGCCAGCAGAATAATCGATTCACCCCTCCACTTT. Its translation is CASRIIDSPLHF.

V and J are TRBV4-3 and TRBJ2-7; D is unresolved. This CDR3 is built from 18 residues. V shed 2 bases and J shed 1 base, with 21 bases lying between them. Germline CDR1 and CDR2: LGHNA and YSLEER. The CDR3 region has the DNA TGCGCCAGCAGCCAATCCCACGGGTCGGCCCCGAGATCCTACGAGCAGTACTTC. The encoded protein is CASSQSHGSAPRSYEQYF.

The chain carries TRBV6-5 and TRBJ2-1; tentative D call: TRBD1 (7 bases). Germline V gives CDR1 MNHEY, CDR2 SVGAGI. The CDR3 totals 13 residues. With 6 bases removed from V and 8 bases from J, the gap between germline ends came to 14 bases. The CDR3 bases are TGTGCCAGCAGGCGACAGGGAGGCGATGAGCAGTTCTTC. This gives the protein CASRRQGGDEQFF.

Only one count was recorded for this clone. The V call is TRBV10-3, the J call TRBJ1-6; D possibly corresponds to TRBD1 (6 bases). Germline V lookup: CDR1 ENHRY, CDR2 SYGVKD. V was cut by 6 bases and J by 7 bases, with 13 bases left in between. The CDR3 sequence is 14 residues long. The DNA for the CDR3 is TGTGCCATCAGACAGGGCGGTGGAAATTCACCCCTCCACTTT. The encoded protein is CAIRQGGGNSPLHF.

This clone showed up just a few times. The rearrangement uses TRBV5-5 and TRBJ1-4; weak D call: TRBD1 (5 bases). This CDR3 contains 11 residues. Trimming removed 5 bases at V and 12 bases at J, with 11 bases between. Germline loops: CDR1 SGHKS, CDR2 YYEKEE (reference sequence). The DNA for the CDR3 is TGTGCCAGCAGTCCAGGGACGCAACTGTTTTTT. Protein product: CASSPGTQLFF.

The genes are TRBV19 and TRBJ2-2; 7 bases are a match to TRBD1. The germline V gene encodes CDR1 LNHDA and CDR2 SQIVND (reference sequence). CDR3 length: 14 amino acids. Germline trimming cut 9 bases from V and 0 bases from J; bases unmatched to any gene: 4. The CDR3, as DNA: TGTGCCAGCCTGACAGGGTCGAACACCGGGGAGCTGTTTTTT. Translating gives CASLTGSNTGELFF.

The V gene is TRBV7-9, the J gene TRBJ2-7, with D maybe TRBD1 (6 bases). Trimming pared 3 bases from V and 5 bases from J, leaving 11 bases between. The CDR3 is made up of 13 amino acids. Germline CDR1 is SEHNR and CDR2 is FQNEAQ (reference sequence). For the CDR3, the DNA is TGTGCCAGCAGCTTGTGGGACACCCACGAGCAGTACTTC. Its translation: CASSLWDTHEQYF.

CDR3 sequence: CAWIEPWGGMGSGTEAFF. CDR3 coding DNA: TGTGCCTGGATCGAACCCTGGGGGGGAATGGGGAGCGGAACTGAAGCTTTCTTT. The J gene is TRBJ1-1, the V gene TRBV30, with D possibly TRBD1 on 5 matching bases. Germline-derived CDR1 and CDR2 are GTSNPN and SVGIG (reference sequence). Trimming removed 4 bases at V and 5 bases at J, with 29 bases between. There are 18 residues in the CDR3.

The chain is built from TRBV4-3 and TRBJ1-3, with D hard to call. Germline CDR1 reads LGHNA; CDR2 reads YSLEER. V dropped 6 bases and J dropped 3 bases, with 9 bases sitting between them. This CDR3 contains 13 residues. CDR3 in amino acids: CASSLGGGNTIYF. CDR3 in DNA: TGCGCCAGCAGTCTGGGAGGTGGAAACACCATATATTTT.

For the CDR3, the DNA is TGTGCCAGCAAATCCAGCCTCGGGGGAAACACCATATATTTT. It yields the protein CASKSSLGGNTIYF. The genes are TRBV27 and TRBJ1-3; D remains unclear. Trimming pared 7 bases from V and 4 bases from J, leaving 14 bases between. CDR3 length: 14 amino acids. The V gene's germline CDR1 is MNHEY and CDR2 SMNVEV (reference sequence).

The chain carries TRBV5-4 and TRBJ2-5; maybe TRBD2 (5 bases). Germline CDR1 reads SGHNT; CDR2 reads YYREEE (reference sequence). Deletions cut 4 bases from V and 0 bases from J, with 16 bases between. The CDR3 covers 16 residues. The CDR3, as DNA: TGTGCCAGCAGCCTCGGGGTAGCGACTTACCAAGAGACCCAGTACTTC. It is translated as CASSLGVATYQETQYF.

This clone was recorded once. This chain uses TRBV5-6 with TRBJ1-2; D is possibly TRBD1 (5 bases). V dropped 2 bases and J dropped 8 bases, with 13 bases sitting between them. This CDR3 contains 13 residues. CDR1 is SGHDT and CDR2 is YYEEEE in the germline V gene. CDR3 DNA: TGTGCCAGCAGCTTAGGGGATTTCGGAGGCTACACCTTC. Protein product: CASSLGDFGGYTF.

This CDR3 reads CASSFGQSDEKLFF. The CDR3 region has the DNA TGTGCCAGCAGCTTTGGTCAGTCAGATGAAAAACTGTTTTTT. The rearrangement links TRBV7-9 to TRBJ1-4; no clear D. Looked up from germline, CDR1 is SEHNR and CDR2 is FQNEAQ (reference sequence). The CDR3 sequence is 14 residues long. Trimming took off 3 bases at V and 6 bases at J, with 11 bases between the two ends.

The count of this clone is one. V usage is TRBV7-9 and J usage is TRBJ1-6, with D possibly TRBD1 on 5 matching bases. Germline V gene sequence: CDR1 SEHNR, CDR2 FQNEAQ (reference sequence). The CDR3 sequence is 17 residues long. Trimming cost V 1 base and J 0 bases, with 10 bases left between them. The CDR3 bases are TGTGCCAGCAGCTTAGTTGCAGGGAGCTCCTATAATTCACCCCTCCACTTT. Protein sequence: CASSLVAGSSYNSPLHF. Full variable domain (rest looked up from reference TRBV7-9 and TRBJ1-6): DTGVSQNPRHKITKRGQNVTFRCDPISEHNRLYWYRQTLGQGPEFLTYFQNEAQLEKSRLLSDRFSAERPKGSFSTLEIQRTEQGDSAMYLCASSLVAGSSYNSPLHFGNGTRLTVT.

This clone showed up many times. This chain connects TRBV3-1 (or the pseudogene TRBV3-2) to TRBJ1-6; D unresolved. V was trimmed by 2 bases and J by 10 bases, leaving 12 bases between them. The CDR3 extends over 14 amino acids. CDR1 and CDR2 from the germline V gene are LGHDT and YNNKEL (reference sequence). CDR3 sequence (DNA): TGTGCCAGCAGCCAAAACGATGGACGGTCACCCCTCCACTTT. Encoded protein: CASSQNDGRSPLHF.

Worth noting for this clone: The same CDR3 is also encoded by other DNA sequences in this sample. The CDR3 DNA follows: TGTGCCAGCAGCGTGACAGGAGGGAACTATGGCTACACCTTC. Protein sequence: CASSVTGGNYGYTF. The chain is built from TRBV9 and TRBJ1-2; tentatively, D is TRBD1 (6 bases). The CDR3 extends over 14 amino acids. V was cut by 2 bases and J by 2 bases, with 10 bases left in between. Germline V gene sequence: CDR1 SGDLS, CDR2 YYNGEE.

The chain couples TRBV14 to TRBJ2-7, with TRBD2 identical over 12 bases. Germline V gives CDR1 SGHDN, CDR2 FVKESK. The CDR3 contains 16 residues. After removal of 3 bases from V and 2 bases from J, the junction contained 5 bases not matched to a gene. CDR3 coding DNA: TGTGCCAGCAGCCAGAAACTAGCGGGAGGTACCTACGAGCAGTACTTC. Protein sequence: CASSQKLAGGTYEQYF.

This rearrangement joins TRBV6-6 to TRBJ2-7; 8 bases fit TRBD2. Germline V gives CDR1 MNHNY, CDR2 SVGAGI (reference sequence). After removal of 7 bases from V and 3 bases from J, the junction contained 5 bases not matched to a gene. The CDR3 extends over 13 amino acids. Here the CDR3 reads CASTGSGIYEQYF. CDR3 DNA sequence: TGTGCCAGCACGGGTAGCGGGATCTACGAGCAGTACTTC.

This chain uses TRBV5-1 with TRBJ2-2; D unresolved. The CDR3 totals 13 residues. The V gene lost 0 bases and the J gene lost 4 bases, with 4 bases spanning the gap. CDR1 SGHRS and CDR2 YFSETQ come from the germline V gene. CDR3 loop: CASSLEVTGELFF. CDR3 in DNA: TGCGCCAGCAGCTTGGAAGTCACCGGGGAGCTGTTTTTT.

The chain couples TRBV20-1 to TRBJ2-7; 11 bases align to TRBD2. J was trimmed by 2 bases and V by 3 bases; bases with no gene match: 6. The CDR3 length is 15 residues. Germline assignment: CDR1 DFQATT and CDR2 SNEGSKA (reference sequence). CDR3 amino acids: CSASFLAGGTYEQYF. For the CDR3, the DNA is TGCAGTGCTAGTTTCCTAGCGGGAGGCACCTACGAGCAGTACTTC.

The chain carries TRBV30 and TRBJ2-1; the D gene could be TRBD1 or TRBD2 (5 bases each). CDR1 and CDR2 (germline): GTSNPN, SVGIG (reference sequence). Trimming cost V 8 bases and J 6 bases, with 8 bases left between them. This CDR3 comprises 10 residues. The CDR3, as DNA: TGTGCCCGGGGCGGCAATGAGCAGTTCTTC. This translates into CARGGNEQFF.